The 4 T cell receptor beta chains given below trace back to one sample, sequenced in a study of vaccination and CD4 T cells after COVID-19. An Oncomine TCR Beta short-read assay was used to sequence the DNA from cultured CD4+ T cells. Each CDR3 protein is one row after TCRdb ran MiXCR on the PCR reads. Among 7,500 or so distinct CDR3 sequences listed, around a fifth were seen once. Specified treatment: roughly 10-day PBMC culture with coronavirus spike peptide pools or control peptides (ViraFEST assay). Antigen specificity for these receptors is unknown. The sample in question was CD4+ T cells from blood, cultured in vitro, obtained after SARS-CoV-2 vaccination. Receptors originate from a human donor who had recovered from COVID-19.

V usage is TRBV5-4 and J usage is TRBJ1-2; 8 nucleotides line up with TRBD1. The CDR3 totals 14 residues. With V trimmed by 0 bases and J by 3 bases, 1 base remained unmatched. CDR1 SGHNT and CDR2 YYREEE come from the germline V gene (reference sequence). The CDR3 protein is CASSLGTGHYGYTF. In nucleotides, the CDR3 is TGTGCCAGCAGCTTGGGGACAGGGCACTATGGCTACACCTTC.

This clonotype has at least ten counts. The rearrangement joins TRBV7-2 to TRBJ2-1; D possibly corresponds to TRBD2 (5 bases). Trimming shortened V by 3 bases and J by 2 bases, and 11 bases separated the two germline ends. Per the germline V gene, CDR1 is SGHTA and CDR2 is FQGNSA. The CDR3 runs to 15 residues. CDR3 loop: CASSLSSSTYNEQFF. DNA for the CDR3: TGTGCCAGCAGCTTGTCTAGCAGCACCTACAATGAGCAGTTCTTC. The complete variable domain, with remaining parts taken from reference TRBV7-2 and TRBJ2-1, reads GAGVSQSPSNKVTEKGKDVELRCDPISGHTALYWYRQSLGQGLEFLIYFQGNSAPDKSGLPSDRFSAERTGGSVSTLTIQRTQQEDSAVYLCASSLSSSTYNEQFFGPGTRLTVL.

This clonotype showed up just a few times. The V and J genes are TRBV29-1 and TRBJ1-2; D gene unclear. V lost 3 bases and J lost 0, with 5 bases in between. This CDR3 is built from 12 residues. The V gene's germline CDR1 is SQVTM and CDR2 ANQGSEA. DNA of the CDR3: TGCAGCGTTGACCAGGCTAACTATGGCTACACCTTC. Protein product: CSVDQANYGYTF.

This clonotype was found a few times. The junction does not match germline at one end; this may be a read error. The chain joins TRBV2 to TRBJ2-1; D is undetermined. This CDR3 has 10 residues. Per germline, CDR1 SNHLY and CDR2 FYNNEI. CDR3 sequence reads: CASSGNKQFF. CDR3 bases: TGTGCCAGCAGTGGCAATAAGCAGTTCTTC. Drawing the rest from reference TRBV2 and TRBJ2-1, the complete variable domain is EPEVTQTPSHQVTQMGQEVILRCVPISNHLYFYWYRQILGQKVEFLVSFYNNEISEKSEIFDDQFSVERPDGSNFTLKIRSTKLEDSAMYFCASSGNKQFFGPGTRLTVL.